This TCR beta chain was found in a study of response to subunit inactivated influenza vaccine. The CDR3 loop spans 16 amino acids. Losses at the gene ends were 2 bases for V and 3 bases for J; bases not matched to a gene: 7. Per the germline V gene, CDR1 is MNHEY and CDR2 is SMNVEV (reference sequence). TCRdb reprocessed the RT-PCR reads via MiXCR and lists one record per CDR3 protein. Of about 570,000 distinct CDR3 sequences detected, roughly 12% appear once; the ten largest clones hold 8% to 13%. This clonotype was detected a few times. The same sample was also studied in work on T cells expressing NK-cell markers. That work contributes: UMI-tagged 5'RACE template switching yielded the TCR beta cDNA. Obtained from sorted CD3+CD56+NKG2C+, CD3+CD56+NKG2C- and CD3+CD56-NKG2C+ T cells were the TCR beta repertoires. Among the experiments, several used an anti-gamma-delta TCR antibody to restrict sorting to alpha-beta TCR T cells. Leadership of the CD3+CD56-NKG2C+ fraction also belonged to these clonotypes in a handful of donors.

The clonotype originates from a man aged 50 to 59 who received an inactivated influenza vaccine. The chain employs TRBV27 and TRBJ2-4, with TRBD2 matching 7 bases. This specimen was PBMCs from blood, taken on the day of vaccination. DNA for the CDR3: TGTGCCAGCAGTTTACAGGGAGGGATAGGCAAAAACATTCAGTACTTC. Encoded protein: CASSLQGGIGKNIQYF.